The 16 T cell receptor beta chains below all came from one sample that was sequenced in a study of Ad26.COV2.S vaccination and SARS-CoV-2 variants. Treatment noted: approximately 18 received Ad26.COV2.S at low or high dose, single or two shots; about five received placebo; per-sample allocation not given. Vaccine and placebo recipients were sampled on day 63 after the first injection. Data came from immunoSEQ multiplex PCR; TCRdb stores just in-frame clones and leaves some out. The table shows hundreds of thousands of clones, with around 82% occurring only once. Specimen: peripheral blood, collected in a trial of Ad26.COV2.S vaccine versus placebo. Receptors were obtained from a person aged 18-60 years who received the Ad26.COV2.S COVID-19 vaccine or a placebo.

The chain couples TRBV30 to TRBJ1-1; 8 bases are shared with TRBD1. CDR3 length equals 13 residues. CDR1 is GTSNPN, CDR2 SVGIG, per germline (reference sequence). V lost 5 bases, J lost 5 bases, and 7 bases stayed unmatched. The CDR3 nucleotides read TGTGCCTGGGACAGGGGCCCGGGGACTGAAGCTTTCTTT. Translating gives CAWDRGPGTEAFF.

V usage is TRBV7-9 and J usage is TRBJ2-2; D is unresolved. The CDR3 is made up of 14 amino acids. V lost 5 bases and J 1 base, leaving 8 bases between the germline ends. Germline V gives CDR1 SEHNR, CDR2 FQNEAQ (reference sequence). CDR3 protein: CASSSLRNTGELFF. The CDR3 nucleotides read TGTGCCAGCAGCAGTTTGCGGAACACCGGGGAGCTGTTTTTT.

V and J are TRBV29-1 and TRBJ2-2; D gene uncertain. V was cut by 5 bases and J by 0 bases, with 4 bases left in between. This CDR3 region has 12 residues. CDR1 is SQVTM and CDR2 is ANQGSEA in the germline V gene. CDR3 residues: CSVFTNTGELFF. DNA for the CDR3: TGCAGCGTTTTTACGAACACCGGGGAGCTGTTTTTT.

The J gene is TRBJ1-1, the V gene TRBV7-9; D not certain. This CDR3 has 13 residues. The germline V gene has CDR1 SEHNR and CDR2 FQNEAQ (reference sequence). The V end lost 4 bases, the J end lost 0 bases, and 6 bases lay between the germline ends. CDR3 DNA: TGTGCCAGCAGCTGGGAGATGAACACTGAAGCTTTCTTT. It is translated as CASSWEMNTEAFF.

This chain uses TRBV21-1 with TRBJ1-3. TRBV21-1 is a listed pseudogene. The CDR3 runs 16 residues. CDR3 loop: CASLKGTVIWGNTIYF. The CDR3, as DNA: TGTGCCAGCCTAAAGGGGACCGTTATTTGGGGAAACACCATATATTTT.

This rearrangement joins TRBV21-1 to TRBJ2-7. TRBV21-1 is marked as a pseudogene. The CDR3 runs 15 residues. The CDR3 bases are TGTGCCAGCAGCAACGGAATGGTGGTAGGGAACGAGCAGTACTTC. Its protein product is CASSNGMVVGNEQYF.

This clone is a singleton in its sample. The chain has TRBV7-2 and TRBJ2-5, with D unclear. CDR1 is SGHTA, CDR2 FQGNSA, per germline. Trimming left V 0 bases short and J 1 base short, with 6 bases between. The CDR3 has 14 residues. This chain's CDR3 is CASSLAAAQETQYF. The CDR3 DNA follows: TGTGCCAGCAGCTTAGCGGCTGCCCAAGAGACCCAGTACTTC.

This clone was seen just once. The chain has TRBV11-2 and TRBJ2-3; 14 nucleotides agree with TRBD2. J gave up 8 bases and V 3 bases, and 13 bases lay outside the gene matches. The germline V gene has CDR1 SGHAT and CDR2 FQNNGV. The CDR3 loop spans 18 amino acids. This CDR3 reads CASSLGTSGGRALGTQYF. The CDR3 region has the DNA TGTGCCAGCAGCTTGGGGACTAGCGGGGGCCGTGCGCTGGGTACGCAGTATTTT.

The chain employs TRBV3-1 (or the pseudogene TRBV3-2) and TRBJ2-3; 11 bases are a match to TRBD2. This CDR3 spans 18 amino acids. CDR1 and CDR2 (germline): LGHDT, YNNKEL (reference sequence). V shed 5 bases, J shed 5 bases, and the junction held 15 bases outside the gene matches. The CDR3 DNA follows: TGTGCCAGCAGCACCCCGACCTCTAGCGGGGGGTTTCTAGATACGCAGTATTTT. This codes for CASSTPTSSGGFLDTQYF.

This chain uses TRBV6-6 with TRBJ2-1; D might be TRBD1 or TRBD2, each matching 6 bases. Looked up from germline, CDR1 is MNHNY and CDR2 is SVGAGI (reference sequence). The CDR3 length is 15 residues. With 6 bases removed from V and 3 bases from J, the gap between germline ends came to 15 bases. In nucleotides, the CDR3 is TGTGCCAGCAGGAAGGGGGGACTGGACTACAATGAGCAGTTCTTC. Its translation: CASRKGGLDYNEQFF.

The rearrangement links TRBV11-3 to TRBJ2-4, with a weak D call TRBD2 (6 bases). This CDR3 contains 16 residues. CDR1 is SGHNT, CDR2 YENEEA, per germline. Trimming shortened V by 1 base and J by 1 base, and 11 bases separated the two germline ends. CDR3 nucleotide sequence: TGTGCCAGCAGCTTAGGGGGAGGAGGGGCCAAAAACATTCAGTACTTC. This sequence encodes CASSLGGGGAKNIQYF.

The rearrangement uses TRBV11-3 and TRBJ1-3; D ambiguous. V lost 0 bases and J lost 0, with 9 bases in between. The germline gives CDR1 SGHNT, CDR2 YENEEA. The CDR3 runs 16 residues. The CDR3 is CASSLEYGSSGNTIYF. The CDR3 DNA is TGTGCCAGCAGCTTAGAGTATGGGAGCTCTGGAAACACCATATATTTT.

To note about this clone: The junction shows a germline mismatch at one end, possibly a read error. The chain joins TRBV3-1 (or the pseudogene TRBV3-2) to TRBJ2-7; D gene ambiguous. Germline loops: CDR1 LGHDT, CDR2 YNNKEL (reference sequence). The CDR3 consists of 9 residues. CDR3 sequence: CAAEVPRGF. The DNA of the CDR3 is TGTGCCGCAGAGGTCCCCCGAGGCTTC.

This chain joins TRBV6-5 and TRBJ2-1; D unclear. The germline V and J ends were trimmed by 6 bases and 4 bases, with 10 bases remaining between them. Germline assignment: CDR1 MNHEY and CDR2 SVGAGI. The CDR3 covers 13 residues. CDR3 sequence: CASSSWVYNEQFF. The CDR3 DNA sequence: TGTGCCAGCAGCTCTTGGGTATACAATGAGCAGTTCTTC.

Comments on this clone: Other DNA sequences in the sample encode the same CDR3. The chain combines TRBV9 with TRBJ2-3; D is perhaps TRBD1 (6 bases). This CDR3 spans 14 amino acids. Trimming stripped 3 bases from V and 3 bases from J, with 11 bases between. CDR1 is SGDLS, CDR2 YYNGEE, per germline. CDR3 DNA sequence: TGTGCCAGCAGCGCCCGAGGGGGTACAGATACGCAGTATTTT. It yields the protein CASSARGGTDTQYF. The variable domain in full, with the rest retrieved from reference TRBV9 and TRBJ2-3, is DSGVTQTPKHLITATGQRVTLRCSPRSGDLSVYWYQQSLDQGLQFLIQYYNGEERAKGNILERFSAQQFPDLHSELNLSSLELGDSALYFCASSARGGTDTQYFGPGTRLTVL.

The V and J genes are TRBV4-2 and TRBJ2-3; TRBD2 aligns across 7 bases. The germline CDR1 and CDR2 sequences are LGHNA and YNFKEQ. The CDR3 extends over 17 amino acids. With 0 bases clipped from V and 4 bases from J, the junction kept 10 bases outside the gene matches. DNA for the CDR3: TGTGCCAGCAGCCAAGATGTTCGGGGGGTGGTTCCAGATACGCAGTATTTT. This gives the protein CASSQDVRGVVPDTQYF.